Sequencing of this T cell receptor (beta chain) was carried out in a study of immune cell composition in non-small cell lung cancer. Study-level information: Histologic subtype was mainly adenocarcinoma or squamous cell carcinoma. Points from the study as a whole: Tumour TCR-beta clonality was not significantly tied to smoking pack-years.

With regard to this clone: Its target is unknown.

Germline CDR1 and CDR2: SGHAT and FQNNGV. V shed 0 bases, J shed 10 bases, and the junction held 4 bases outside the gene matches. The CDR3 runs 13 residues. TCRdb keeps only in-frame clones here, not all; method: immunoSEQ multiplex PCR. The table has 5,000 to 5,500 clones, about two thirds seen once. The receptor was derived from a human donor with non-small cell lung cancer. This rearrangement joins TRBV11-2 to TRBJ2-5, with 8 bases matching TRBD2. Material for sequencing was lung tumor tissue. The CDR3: CASSLDRRGGQYF. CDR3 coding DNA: TGTGCCAGCAGCTTAGATCGACGGGGGGGCCAGTACTTC.